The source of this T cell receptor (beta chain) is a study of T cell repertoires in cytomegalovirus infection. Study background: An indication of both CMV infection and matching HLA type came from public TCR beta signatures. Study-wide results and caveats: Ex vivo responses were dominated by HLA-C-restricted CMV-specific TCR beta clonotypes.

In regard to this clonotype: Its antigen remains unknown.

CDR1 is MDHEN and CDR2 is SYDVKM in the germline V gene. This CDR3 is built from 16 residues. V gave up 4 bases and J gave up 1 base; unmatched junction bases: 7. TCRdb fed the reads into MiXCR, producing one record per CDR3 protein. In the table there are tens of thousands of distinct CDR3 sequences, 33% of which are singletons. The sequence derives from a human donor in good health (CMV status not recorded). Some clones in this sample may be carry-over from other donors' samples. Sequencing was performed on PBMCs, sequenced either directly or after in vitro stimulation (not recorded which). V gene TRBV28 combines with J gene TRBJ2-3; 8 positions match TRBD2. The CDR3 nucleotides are TGTGCCAGCAGTTCACCGACTAGCGAGGGCACAGATACGCAGTATTTT. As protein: CASSSPTSEGTDTQYF.